This entry lists 12 T cell receptor beta chains sequenced from one sample in a study of circulating CD8 cells and anti-PD-1 response in melanoma. Using approximately 14 ng of total RNA, TCR libraries were made with the QIAseq Immune Repertoire TCR panel. TCRdb ran MiXCR on the reads and lists one entry per CDR3 protein. The sample carries 390 or so distinct CDR3 sequences, approximately 11% recorded once. Sorting of live CD3+CD8+TCRalphabeta+ cells by PD-1 and/or TIGIT gave four subsets. The material sequenced was CD8+ T cells from PBMCs, taken at baseline or after one month of anti-PD-1 therapy (not recorded which). These receptors were taken from a human donor with melanoma.

In its sample, this clonotype is large. The chain combines TRBV7-6 with TRBJ2-7; 10 bases are shared with TRBD1. CDR1 is SGHVS and CDR2 is FNYEAQ in the germline V gene. This CDR3 contains 15 residues. The J segment lost 3 bases and the V segment lost 5 bases, leaving 7 bases of the junction unmatched. CDR3: CASSAGGQGIYEQYF. The CDR3 DNA is TGTGCCAGCAGCGCGGGGGGACAGGGGATCTACGAGCAGTACTTC.

By its share, this clonotype is large. V and J are TRBV27 and TRBJ2-7, with D perhaps matching TRBD1 (5 bases). The germline V and J ends were trimmed by 8 bases and 2 bases, with 13 bases remaining between them. This CDR3 is 13 amino acids long. Germline V gives CDR1 MNHEY, CDR2 SMNVEV (reference sequence). In nucleotides, the CDR3 is TGTGCCAGCCGACCGACAGAGACCTACGAGCAGTACTTC. Translation gives CASRPTETYEQYF.

This clonotype is medium-sized in the sample. J is TRBJ2-7 and V is TRBV20-1; no firm D call. There are 14 residues in the CDR3. The V gene's germline CDR1 is DFQATT and CDR2 SNEGSKA (reference sequence). The V gene lost 6 bases and the J gene lost 4 bases, with 19 bases spanning the gap. CDR3 residues: CSAKAVDGTYEQYF. In DNA form, the CDR3 reads TGCAGTGCCAAAGCTGTGGACGGAACATACGAGCAGTACTTC.

A remark on this clonotype: A far larger clone is one nucleotide away, so this likely arose from a read error. The chain recombines TRBV7-3 with TRBJ2-5, with 13 nucleotides matching TRBD2. The CDR3 is made up of 15 amino acids. Germline values: CDR1 SGHTA, CDR2 FQGTGA. CDR3 amino acids: CAGSSTSGRGETQYF. CDR3 sequence (DNA): TGTGCCGGCAGCTCTACTAGCGGGAGGGGCGAGACCCAGTACTTC.

This clonotype ranks as large. This chain uses TRBV20-1 with TRBJ2-7, with D perhaps TRBD1 (5 bases). Germline CDR1 is DFQATT and CDR2 is SNEGSKA (reference sequence). V was clipped by 3 bases and J by 0 bases, with 15 bases between them. The CDR3 consists of 15 residues. The CDR3 DNA is TGCAGTGCTAGTGGGGTCTGGGGCCGCTCCTACGAGCAGTACTTC. The encoded protein is CSASGVWGRSYEQYF.

By frequency in the sample, this clonotype is medium-sized (0.01 to 0.1%). At one end, the junction sequence differs from germline, possibly due to a read error. V usage is TRBV7-2 and J usage is TRBJ2-1; 7 positions agree with TRBD2. This CDR3 spans 15 amino acids. Per germline, CDR1 SGHTA and CDR2 FQGNSA. The CDR3 loop is CASSALGLSYNEQFF. For the CDR3, the DNA is TGTGCCAGCAGCGCCCTGGGACTATCCTACAATGAGCAGTTCTTT. The entire variable domain, with the rest obtained from reference TRBV7-2 and TRBJ2-1, is as follows: GAGVSQSPSNKVTEKGKDVELRCDPISGHTALYWYRQSLGQGLEFLIYFQGNSAPDKSGLPSDRFSAERTGGSVSTLTIQRTQQEDSAVYLCASSALGLSYNEQFFGPGTRLTVL.

This clonotype is labeled large (0.1 to 1%). This chain links TRBV27 with TRBJ2-1, with TRBD2 identical over 8 bases. From germline, CDR1 is MNHEY and CDR2 SMNVEV (reference sequence). V shed 5 bases and J 9 bases; nucleotides not matched to a gene: 6. CDR3 length equals 13 residues. The CDR3 nucleotides read TGTGCCAGCAGTCCGACTAGCGTGGGTGAGCAGTTCTTC. This translates into CASSPTSVGEQFF.

By sample share, this clonotype is medium-sized. The V and J genes are TRBV2 and TRBJ2-7; D perhaps matches TRBD2 (6 bases). Trimming removed 6 bases at V and 0 bases at J, with 12 bases between. The germline CDR1 and CDR2 sequences are SNHLY and FYNNEI. The CDR3 is 14 residues long. The CDR3 reads CASSRRESSYEQYF. The CDR3 region has the DNA TGTGCCAGCAGCCGCCGGGAGAGCTCCTACGAGCAGTACTTC.

This clonotype rates as medium-sized. The chain recombines TRBV24-1 with TRBJ2-5; 9 bases align to TRBD1. The V segment lost 4 bases and the J segment 5 bases; nucleotides outside the gene matches: 10. Per germline, CDR1 KGHDR and CDR2 SFDVKD. The CDR3 extends over 16 amino acids. This chain's CDR3 is CATSEPEGDREETQYF. DNA for the CDR3: TGTGCCACCAGTGAACCTGAGGGGGACAGGGAGGAGACCCAGTACTTC.

Sample share makes this clonotype large. CDR3 nucleotide sequence: TGTGCCAGCAGTCCCGGACAGGGGATGGAGGGCTCTGTCCAAGAGACCCAGTACTTC. Amino acids: CASSPGQGMEGSVQETQYF. This rearrangement joins TRBV28 to TRBJ2-5; TRBD1 matches 9 bases. Germline-derived CDR1 and CDR2 are MDHEN and SYDVKM. The CDR3 extends over 19 amino acids. Trimming took 5 bases from V and 1 from J; bases not matched to a gene: 17.

This clonotype counts as medium-sized. The V and J genes are TRBV12-5 and TRBJ2-7; 7 bases align to TRBD1. The V and J ends lost 7 bases and 5 bases, in that order; junction bases with no gene match: 11. Germline V gene data show CDR1 as LGHNT and CDR2 as FRNRAP. The CDR3 is 14 residues long. The CDR3 DNA is TGTGCTAGTGCCCCTGACAGGGACGGCAACGAGCAGTACTTC. It specifies CASAPDRDGNEQYF.

This clonotype ranks as medium-sized (0.01 to 0.1%). The chain employs TRBV20-1 and TRBJ2-3, with 12 bases matching TRBD2. This CDR3 comprises 15 residues. Germline V gene lookup returns CDR1 DFQATT and CDR2 SNEGSKA (reference sequence). The ends lost 3 bases at V and 3 bases at J; junction bases unmatched: 4. In nucleotides, the CDR3 is TGCAGTGCTAGCCGACTAGCGGGAGTAACAGATACGCAGTATTTT. This gives the protein CSASRLAGVTDTQYF.